Listed below are T cell receptor beta chains from one sample, sequenced in a study of cytomegalovirus exposure and HLA in healthy donors. Clones were read by immunoSEQ multiplex PCR, and TCRdb kept only the in-frame ones, dropping some. This sample has 150,000 to 250,000 clones, with 70% to 90% found just once. Sequenced input: PBMCs. These TCRs come from a woman aged 45-65 years in good health and CMV-seronegative. Each CDR3 is given with its conserved first and last residue. The D gene is left open where the match is weak. The size of a clone is reported for some rows only, either as once, few or many, or as a class for expanded clones.

clone size: -
V gene: TRBV5-4
D gene: -
J gene: TRBJ1-1
CDR3 DNA: TGTGCCAGCAGCTTATCATGGGGGCGCGCGGACACTGAAGCTTTCTTT
CDR3 protein: CASSLSWGRADTEAFF

clone size: few
V gene: TRBV7-9
D gene: TRBD1
J gene: TRBJ2-7
CDR3 DNA: TGTGCCAGCAGCTTGACAGGGGGCTCTTACGAGCAGTACTTC
CDR3 protein: CASSLTGGSYEQYF

clone size: -
V gene: TRBV7-2
D gene: -
J gene: TRBJ1-5
CDR3 DNA: TGTGCCAGCAGCCTCTCACAGGGACGCAATCAGCCCCAGCATTTT
CDR3 protein: CASSLSQGRNQPQHF

clone size: -
V gene: TRBV18
D gene: -
J gene: TRBJ2-3
CDR3 DNA: TGTGCCAGCTCACACGGAGATACGCAGTATTTT
CDR3 protein: CASSHGDTQYF

clone size: -
V gene: TRBV19
D gene: -
J gene: TRBJ2-2
CDR3 DNA: TGTGCCAGTCGAAAAGGGGCGGTGAACACCGGGGAGCTGTTTTTT
CDR3 protein: CASRKGAVNTGELFF

clone size: -
V gene: TRBV28
D gene: -
J gene: TRBJ1-3
CDR3 DNA: TGTGCCAGCAATTCACAGGGTCTGGGGGGAAACACCATATATTTT
CDR3 protein: CASNSQGLGGNTIYF

clone size: -
V gene: TRBV11-2
D gene: -
J gene: TRBJ1-5
CDR3 DNA: TGTGCCAGCAGCTTAGACGGCAGGGCGTTCAATCAGCCCCAGCATTTT
CDR3 protein: CASSLDGRAFNQPQHF

clone size: -
V gene: TRBV6-6
D gene: TRBD1
J gene: TRBJ1-1
CDR3 DNA: TGTGCCAGCCATGGGACCGGGACAGGGAACACTGAAGCTTTCTTT
CDR3 protein: CASHGTGTGNTEAFF

clone size: -
V gene: TRBV5-1
D gene: -
J gene: TRBJ2-1
CDR3 DNA: TGCGCCAGCAGGAACCGGGCCTCCAGCGGTGAGCAGTTCTTC
CDR3 protein: CASRNRASSGEQFF

clone size: -
V gene: TRBV11-2
D gene: -
J gene: TRBJ2-3
CDR3 DNA: TGTGCCAGCAGCTTAGGGGCTTTCCACGCTAGCACAGATACGCAGTATTTT
CDR3 protein: CASSLGAFHASTDTQYF

clone size: once
V gene: TRBV6-1
D gene: -
J gene: TRBJ2-3
CDR3 DNA: TGTGCCAGCAGTGAACCGCTACTCCGCACAGATACGCAGTATTTT
CDR3 protein: CASSEPLLRTDTQYF

clone size: -
V gene: TRBV5-4
D gene: TRBD2
J gene: TRBJ2-1
CDR3 DNA: TGTGCCAGCAGCTTGGCCAGACTAGCGGGGAGCCACAATGAGCAGTTCTTC
CDR3 protein: CASSLARLAGSHNEQFF

clone size: -
V gene: TRBV28
D gene: -
J gene: TRBJ1-6
CDR3 DNA: TGTGCCAGCAGTGAACCAATACAGCATTCACCCCTCCACTTT
CDR3 protein: CASSEPIQHSPLHF

clone size: -
V gene: TRBV6-1
D gene: -
J gene: TRBJ1-2
CDR3 DNA: TGTGCCAGCAGTGGACAGGCCCCTGCTGGCTATGGCTACACCTTC
CDR3 protein: CASSGQAPAGYGYTF

clone size: -
V gene: TRBV7-9
D gene: -
J gene: TRBJ2-1
CDR3 DNA: TGTGCCAGCAGCTTAGCTCGTTCGTCTCGGAGGGCCTTTTACAATGAGCAGTTCTTC
CDR3 protein: CASSLARSSRRAFYNEQFF

clone size: -
V gene: TRBV4-3
D gene: TRBD2
J gene: TRBJ2-1
CDR3 DNA: TGCGCCAGCAGCCGACAGCGGGAGTTGGGGGGGAATGAGCAGTTCTTC
CDR3 protein: CASSRQRELGGNEQFF

clone size: -
V gene: TRBV5-5
D gene: TRBD1
J gene: TRBJ1-4
CDR3 DNA: TGTGCCAGCAGCTTGGCGCTACAGGGGACCGGGGCAACTAATGAAAAACTGTTTTTT
CDR3 protein: CASSLALQGTGATNEKLFF

clone size: -
V gene: TRBV5-6
D gene: TRBD2
J gene: TRBJ2-5
CDR3 DNA: TGTGCCACCTATCTGGGACTAGCGGGAGGGGGAGAGACCCAGTACTTC
CDR3 protein: CATYLGLAGGGETQYF

clone size: -
V gene: TRBV6-5
D gene: TRBD1
J gene: TRBJ2-3
CDR3 DNA: TGTGCCAGCAGAAGGACAGGGCGGGGAGATACGCAGTATTTT
CDR3 protein: CASRRTGRGDTQYF

clone size: few
V gene: TRBV7-9
D gene: -
J gene: TRBJ2-5
CDR3 DNA: TGTGCCAGCAGCTTCCGGACAGAGATGAGGGAGACCCAGTACTTC
CDR3 protein: CASSFRTEMRETQYF

clone size: -
V gene: TRBV28
D gene: -
J gene: TRBJ2-1
CDR3 DNA: TGTGCCAGCAGCGCAACCACTAGCTCGGGTGAGCAGTTCTTC
CDR3 protein: CASSATTSSGEQFF

clone size: -
V gene: TRBV28
D gene: -
J gene: TRBJ2-6
CDR3 DNA: TGTGCCAGCAGTTTCGGGGGCTCTGGGGCCAACGTCCTGACTTTC
CDR3 protein: CASSFGGSGANVLTF

clone size: -
V gene: TRBV19
D gene: TRBD2
J gene: TRBJ2-7
CDR3 DNA: TGTGCCAGTAGTACGACGGGGCGGGAGCGTTACGAGCAGTACTTC
CDR3 protein: CASSTTGRERYEQYF

clone size: few
V gene: TRBV5-1
D gene: TRBD1
J gene: TRBJ1-1
CDR3 DNA: TGCGCCAGCAGAACGGACAGGGGCGTCATGAACACTGAAGCTTTCTTT
CDR3 protein: CASRTDRGVMNTEAFF

clone size: -
V gene: TRBV28
D gene: -
J gene: TRBJ1-5
CDR3 DNA: TGTGCCAGCAGGCAGGGTGGGAGCAATCAGCCCCAGCATTTT
CDR3 protein: CASRQGGSNQPQHF

clone size: once
V gene: TRBV2
D gene: -
J gene: TRBJ1-1
CDR3 DNA: TGTGCCAGCAGGGGCTCACCCGGGAAAGCTGAAGCTTTCTTT
CDR3 protein: CASRGSPGKAEAFF

clone size: -
V gene: TRBV5-6
D gene: TRBD2
J gene: TRBJ2-4
CDR3 DNA: TGTGCCAGCAGTGTGAGACCGGGGACTAGCGGTCAAAACATTCAGTACTTC
CDR3 protein: CASSVRPGTSGQNIQYF

clone size: -
V gene: TRBV6-6
D gene: TRBD1
J gene: TRBJ1-4
CDR3 DNA: TGTGCCAGCACAGGGGGCGTAGCAACTAATGAAAAACTGTTTTTT
CDR3 protein: CASTGGVATNEKLFF

clone size: -
V gene: TRBV6-1
D gene: TRBD2
J gene: TRBJ2-3
CDR3 DNA: TGTGCCAGCAGTGAATATAGGACTAGCGGGAACACAGATACGCAGTATTTT
CDR3 protein: CASSEYRTSGNTDTQYF

clone size: -
V gene: TRBV2
D gene: -
J gene: TRBJ1-2
CDR3 DNA: TGTGCCAGCAGAGCGGTCTGGGGCTACACCTTC
CDR3 protein: CASRAVWGYTF

clone size: -
V gene: TRBV6-6
D gene: -
J gene: TRBJ1-3
CDR3 DNA: TGTGCCAGCAGTTACTCAGGGGCAGTTGCAAACACCATATATTTT
CDR3 protein: CASSYSGAVANTIYF

clone size: few
V gene: TRBV4-1
D gene: TRBD2
J gene: TRBJ2-7
CDR3 DNA: TGCGCCAGCAGCCTCGGGGGGGCAGGGGATTACTACGAGCAGTACTTC
CDR3 protein: CASSLGGAGDYYEQYF

clone size: -
V gene: TRBV6-5
D gene: TRBD1
J gene: TRBJ1-2
CDR3 DNA: TGTGCCAGCAGATCACACACAGGGGGTTATGGCTACACCTTC
CDR3 protein: CASRSHTGGYGYTF

clone size: -
V gene: TRBV16
D gene: -
J gene: TRBJ2-7
CDR3 DNA: TGTGCCAGCAGCCATCCTGGACAGTGGAGCGAGCAGTACTTC
CDR3 protein: CASSHPGQWSEQYF

clone size: -
V gene: TRBV2
D gene: TRBD2
J gene: TRBJ2-5
CDR3 DNA: TGTGCCAGCACTCCACTAGCGGGAGTTCGAGAGACCCAGTACTTC
CDR3 protein: CASTPLAGVRETQYF

clone size: -
V gene: TRBV28
D gene: TRBD1
J gene: TRBJ2-6
CDR3 DNA: TGTGCCAGCATCAGGGGGCCTGGGGCCAACGTCCTGACTTTC
CDR3 protein: CASIRGPGANVLTF

clone size: -
V gene: TRBV15
D gene: -
J gene: TRBJ2-1
CDR3 DNA: TGTGCCACCAGCAGAGATCGGAGCTCCTACAATGAGCAGTTCTTC
CDR3 protein: CATSRDRSSYNEQFF

clone size: -
V gene: TRBV5-6
D gene: TRBD1
J gene: TRBJ2-5
CDR3 DNA: TGTGCCAGCAGCCTCTTCCGCCGACAGGACAGGGCACAAGAGACCCAGTACTTC
CDR3 protein: CASSLFRRQDRAQETQYF

clone size: -
V gene: TRBV20-1
D gene: -
J gene: TRBJ2-1
CDR3 DNA: TGCAGTGCTCCTAGCGATCTTGAGCAGTTCTTC
CDR3 protein: CSAPSDLEQFF

clone size: -
V gene: TRBV5-1
D gene: -
J gene: TRBJ2-1
CDR3 DNA: TGCGCCAGCACTAGGGGGATCGCGTTCCATAAGCAGTTCTTC
CDR3 protein: CASTRGIAFHKQFF

clone size: -
V gene: TRBV5-5
D gene: TRBD2
J gene: TRBJ2-7
CDR3 DNA: TGTGCCAGCAGCTTGCTAGCGGGAGTCTTATACGAGCAGTACTTC
CDR3 protein: CASSLLAGVLYEQYF

clone size: -
V gene: TRBV4-1
D gene: TRBD2
J gene: TRBJ2-5
CDR3 DNA: TGCGCCAGCGGTGTAGCGGGAGGGGGGCAAGAGACCCAGTACTTC
CDR3 protein: CASGVAGGGQETQYF

clone size: -
V gene: TRBV7-6
D gene: TRBD2
J gene: TRBJ2-1
CDR3 DNA: TGTGCCAGCACCTCACTAGCGGCGCCGTACAATGAGCAGTTCTTC
CDR3 protein: CASTSLAAPYNEQFF

clone size: once
V gene: TRBV11-2
D gene: -
J gene: TRBJ2-5
CDR3 DNA: TGTGCCAGCAGAACAGGGAGAGCAGTCCAAGAGACCCAGTACTTC
CDR3 protein: CASRTGRAVQETQYF

clone size: -
V gene: TRBV6-6
D gene: -
J gene: TRBJ1-4
CDR3 DNA: TGTGCCAGCAGCCACCAAGGGGGAACTAATGAAAAACTGTTTTTT
CDR3 protein: CASSHQGGTNEKLFF